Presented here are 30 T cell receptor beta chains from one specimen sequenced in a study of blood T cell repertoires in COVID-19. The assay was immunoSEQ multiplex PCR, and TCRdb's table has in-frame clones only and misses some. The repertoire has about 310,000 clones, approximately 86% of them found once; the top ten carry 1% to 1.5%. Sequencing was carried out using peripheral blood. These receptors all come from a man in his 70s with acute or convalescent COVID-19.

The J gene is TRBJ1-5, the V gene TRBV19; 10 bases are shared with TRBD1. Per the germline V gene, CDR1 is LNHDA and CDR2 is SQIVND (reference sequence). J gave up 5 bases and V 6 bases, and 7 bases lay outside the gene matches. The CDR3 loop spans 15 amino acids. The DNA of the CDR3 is TGTGCCAGTAGAGCCCCGGGACAGGGGTATCAGCCCCAGCATTTT. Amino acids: CASRAPGQGYQPQHF.

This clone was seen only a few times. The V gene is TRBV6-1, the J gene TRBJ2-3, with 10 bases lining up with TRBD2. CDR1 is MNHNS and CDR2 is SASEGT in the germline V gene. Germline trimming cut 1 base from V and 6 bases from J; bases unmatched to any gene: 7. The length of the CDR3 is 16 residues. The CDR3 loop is CASSEVEAGGRDTQYF. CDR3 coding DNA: TGTGCCAGCAGTGAAGTTGAAGCGGGAGGGCGGGATACGCAGTATTTT.

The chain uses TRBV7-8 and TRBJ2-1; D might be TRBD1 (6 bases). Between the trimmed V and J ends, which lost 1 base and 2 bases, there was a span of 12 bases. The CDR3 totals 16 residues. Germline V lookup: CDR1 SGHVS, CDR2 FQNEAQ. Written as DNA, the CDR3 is TGTGCCAGCAGCTTAGGTGACAGGTATCCCTACAATGAGCAGTTCTTC. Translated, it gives CASSLGDRYPYNEQFF.

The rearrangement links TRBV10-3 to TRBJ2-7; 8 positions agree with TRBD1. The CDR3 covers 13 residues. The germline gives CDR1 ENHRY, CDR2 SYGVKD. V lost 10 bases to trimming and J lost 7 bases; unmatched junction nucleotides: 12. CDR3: CATEGQGAGEQYF. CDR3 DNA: TGTGCCACCGAGGGGCAGGGGGCCGGGGAGCAGTACTTC.

This chain's CDR3 is CSGVSRVDIHPRQYF. CDR3 nucleotides: TGCAGCGGGGTCAGCCGTGTCGACATCCATCCAAGGCAGTACTTC. The chain has TRBV29-1 and TRBJ2-5; D gene unclear. Germline CDR1 and CDR2: SQVTM and ANQGSEA. Trimming took 7 bases from V and 11 from J, leaving 29 bases between them. This CDR3 contains 15 residues.

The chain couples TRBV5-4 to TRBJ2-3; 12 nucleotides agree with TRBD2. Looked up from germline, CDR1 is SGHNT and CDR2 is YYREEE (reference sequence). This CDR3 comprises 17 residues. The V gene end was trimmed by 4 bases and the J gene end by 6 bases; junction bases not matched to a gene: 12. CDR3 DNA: TGTGCCAGCAGCCCGGGGACTAGCGGGCCCCAGTCGGATACGCAGTATTTT. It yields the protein CASSPGTSGPQSDTQYF.

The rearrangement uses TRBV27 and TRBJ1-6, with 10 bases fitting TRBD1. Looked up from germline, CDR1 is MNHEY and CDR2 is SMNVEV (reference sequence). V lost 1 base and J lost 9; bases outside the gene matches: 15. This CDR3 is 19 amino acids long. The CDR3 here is CASSLLTPVVRDRGSPLHF. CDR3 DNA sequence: TGTGCCAGCAGTTTATTAACCCCCGTTGTACGGGACAGGGGTTCACCCCTCCACTTT.

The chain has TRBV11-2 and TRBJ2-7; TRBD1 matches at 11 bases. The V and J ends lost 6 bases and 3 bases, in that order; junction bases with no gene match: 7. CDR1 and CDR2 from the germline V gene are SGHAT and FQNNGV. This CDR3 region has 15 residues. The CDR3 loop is CASRIRTGGFYEQYF. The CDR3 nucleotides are TGTGCCAGCAGGATTCGGACAGGGGGCTTCTACGAGCAGTACTTC. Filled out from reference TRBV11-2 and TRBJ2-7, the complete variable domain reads EAGVAQSPRYKIIEKRQSVAFWCNPISGHATLYWYQQILGQGPKLLIQFQNNGVVDDSQLPKDRFSAERLKGVDSTLKIQPAKLEDSAVYLCASRIRTGGFYEQYFGPGTRLTVT.

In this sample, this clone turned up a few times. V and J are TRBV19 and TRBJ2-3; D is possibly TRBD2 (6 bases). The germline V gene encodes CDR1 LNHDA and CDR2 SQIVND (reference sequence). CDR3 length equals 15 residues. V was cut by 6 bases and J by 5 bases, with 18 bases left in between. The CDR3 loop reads CASRPGLMGGDTQYF. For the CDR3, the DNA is TGTGCCAGTAGGCCCGGACTTATGGGGGGAGATACGCAGTATTTT.

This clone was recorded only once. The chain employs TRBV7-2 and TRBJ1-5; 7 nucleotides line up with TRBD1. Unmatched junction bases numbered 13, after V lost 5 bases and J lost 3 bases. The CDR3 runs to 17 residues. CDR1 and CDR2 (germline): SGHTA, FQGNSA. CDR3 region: CASSDRQKDRNNQPQHF. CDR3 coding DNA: TGTGCCAGCAGCGATCGGCAAAAGGACAGGAACAATCAGCCCCAGCATTTT.

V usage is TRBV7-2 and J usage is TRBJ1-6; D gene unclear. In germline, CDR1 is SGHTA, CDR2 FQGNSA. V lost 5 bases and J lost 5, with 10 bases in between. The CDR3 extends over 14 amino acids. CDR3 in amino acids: CASSRWRDNSPLHF. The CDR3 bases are TGTGCCAGCAGCCGCTGGAGGGATAATTCACCCCTCCACTTT.

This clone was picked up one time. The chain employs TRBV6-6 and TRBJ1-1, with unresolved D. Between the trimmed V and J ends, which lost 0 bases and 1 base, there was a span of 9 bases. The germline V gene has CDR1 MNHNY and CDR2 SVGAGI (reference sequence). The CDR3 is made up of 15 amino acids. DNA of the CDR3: TGTGCCAGCAGTTACTCTCTTGCGGGGAACACTGAAGCTTTCTTT. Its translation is CASSYSLAGNTEAFF.

The CDR3 nucleotides are TGTGCCAGCAGCCTACACGGACTAGCGGGAGGGCCGGGAGAGACCCAGTACTTC. Amino acid sequence: CASSLHGLAGGPGETQYF. The chain has TRBV3-1 (or the pseudogene TRBV3-2) and TRBJ2-5, with TRBD2 matching 15 bases. V was clipped by 4 bases and J by 4 bases; unmatched bases: 10. The CDR3 is 18 residues long. Germline-derived CDR1 and CDR2 are LGHDT and YNNKEL (reference sequence).

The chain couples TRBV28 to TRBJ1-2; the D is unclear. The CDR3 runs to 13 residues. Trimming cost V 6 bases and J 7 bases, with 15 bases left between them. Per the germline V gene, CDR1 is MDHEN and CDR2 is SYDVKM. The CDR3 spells CASRVGGQAGYTF. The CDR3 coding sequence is TGTGCCAGCAGAGTAGGAGGTCAGGCTGGCTACACCTTC.

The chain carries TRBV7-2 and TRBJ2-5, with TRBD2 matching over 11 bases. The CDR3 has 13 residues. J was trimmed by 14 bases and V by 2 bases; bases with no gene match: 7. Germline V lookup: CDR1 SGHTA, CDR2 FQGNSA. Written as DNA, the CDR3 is TGTGCCAGCAGCTTAACGGGACTAGCGGAGACCTACTTC. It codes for CASSLTGLAETYF.

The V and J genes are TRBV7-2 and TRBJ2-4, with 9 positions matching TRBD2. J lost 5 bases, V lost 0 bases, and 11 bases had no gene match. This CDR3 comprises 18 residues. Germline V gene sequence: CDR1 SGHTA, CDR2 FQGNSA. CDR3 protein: CASSLAGGGGAYENIQYF. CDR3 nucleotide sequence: TGTGCCAGCAGCTTAGCGGGAGGCGGGGGGGCCTACGAAAACATTCAGTACTTC.

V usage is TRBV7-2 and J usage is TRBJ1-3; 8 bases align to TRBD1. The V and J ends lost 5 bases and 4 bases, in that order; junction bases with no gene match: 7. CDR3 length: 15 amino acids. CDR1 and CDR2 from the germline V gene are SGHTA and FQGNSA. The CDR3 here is CASSGRTGSGNTIYF. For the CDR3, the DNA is TGTGCCAGCAGCGGCCGGACAGGGTCAGGAAACACCATATATTTT.

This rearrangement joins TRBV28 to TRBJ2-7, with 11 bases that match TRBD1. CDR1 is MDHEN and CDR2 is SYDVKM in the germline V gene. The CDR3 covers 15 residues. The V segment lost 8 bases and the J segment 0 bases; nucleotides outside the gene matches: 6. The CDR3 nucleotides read TGTGCCAGCTGGACAGGGGGCTCGCACTCCTACGAGCAGTACTTC. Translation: CASWTGGSHSYEQYF. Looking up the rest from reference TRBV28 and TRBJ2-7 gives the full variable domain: DVKVTQSSRYLVKRTGEKVFLECVQDMDHENMFWYRQDPGLGLRLIYFSYDVKMKEKGDIPEGYSVSREKKERFSLILESASTNQTSMYLCASWTGGSHSYEQYFGPGTRLTVT.

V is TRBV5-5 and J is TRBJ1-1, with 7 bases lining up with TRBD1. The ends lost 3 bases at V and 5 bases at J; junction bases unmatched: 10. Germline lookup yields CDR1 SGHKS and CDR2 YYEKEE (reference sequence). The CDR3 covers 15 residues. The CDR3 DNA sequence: TGTGCCAGCAGCTCCTCCCCGGACAGGAGAACTGAAGCTTTCTTT. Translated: CASSSSPDRRTEAFF.

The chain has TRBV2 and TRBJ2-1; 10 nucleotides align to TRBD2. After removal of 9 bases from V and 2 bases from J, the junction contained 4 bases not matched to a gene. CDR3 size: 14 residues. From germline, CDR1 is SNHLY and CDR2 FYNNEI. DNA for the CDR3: TGTGCCAGGATTAGCGGGAGGACCTACAATGAGCAGTTCTTC. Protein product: CARISGRTYNEQFF.

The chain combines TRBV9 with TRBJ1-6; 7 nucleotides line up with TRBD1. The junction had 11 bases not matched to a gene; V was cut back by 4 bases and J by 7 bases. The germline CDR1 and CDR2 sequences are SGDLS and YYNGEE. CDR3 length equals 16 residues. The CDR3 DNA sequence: TGTGCCAGCAGCACACGCCCGGGACAGACGAATTCACCCCTCCACTTT. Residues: CASSTRPGQTNSPLHF.

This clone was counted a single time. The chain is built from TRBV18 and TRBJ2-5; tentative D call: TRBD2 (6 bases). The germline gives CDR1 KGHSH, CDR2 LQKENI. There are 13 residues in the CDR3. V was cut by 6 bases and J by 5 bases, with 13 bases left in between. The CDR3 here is CASSPTSRETQYF. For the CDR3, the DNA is TGTGCCAGCTCTCCGACTAGTCGGGAGACCCAGTACTTC.

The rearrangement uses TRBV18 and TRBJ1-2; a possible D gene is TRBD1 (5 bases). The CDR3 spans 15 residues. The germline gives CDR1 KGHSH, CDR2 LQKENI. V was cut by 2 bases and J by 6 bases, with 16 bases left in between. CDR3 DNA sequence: TGTGCCAGCTCACCAAGTACAGGTTCATTTGATGGCTACACCTTC. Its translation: CASSPSTGSFDGYTF.

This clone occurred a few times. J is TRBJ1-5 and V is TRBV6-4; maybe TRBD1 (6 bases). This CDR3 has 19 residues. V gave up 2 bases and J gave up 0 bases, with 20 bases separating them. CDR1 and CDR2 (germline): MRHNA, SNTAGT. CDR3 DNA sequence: TGTGCCAGCAGTGACCCCATACTCCGTGAGGGGGATAGCAATCAGCCCCAGCATTTT. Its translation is CASSDPILREGDSNQPQHF.

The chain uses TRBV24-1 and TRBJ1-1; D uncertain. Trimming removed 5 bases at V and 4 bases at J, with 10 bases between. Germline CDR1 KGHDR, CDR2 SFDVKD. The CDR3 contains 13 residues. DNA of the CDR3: TGTGCCACCAGTGGGGCCTTGAGCACTGAAGCTTTCTTT. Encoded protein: CATSGALSTEAFF.

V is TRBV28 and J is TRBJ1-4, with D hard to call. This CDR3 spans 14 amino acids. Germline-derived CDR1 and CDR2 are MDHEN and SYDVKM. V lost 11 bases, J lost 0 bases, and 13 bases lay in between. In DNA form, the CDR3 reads TGTGCCGTACCAGATCTCGCAACTAATGAAAAACTGTTTTTT. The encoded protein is CAVPDLATNEKLFF.

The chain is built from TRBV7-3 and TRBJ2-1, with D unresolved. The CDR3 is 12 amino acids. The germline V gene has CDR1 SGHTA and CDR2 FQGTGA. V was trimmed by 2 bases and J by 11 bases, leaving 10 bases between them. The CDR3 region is CASSLGTDQQFF. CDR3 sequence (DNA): TGTGCCAGCAGCTTAGGTACAGACCAGCAGTTCTTC.

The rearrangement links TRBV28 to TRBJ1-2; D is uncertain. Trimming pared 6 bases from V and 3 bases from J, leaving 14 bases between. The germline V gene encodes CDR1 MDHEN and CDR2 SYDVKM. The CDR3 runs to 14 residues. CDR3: CASRPAPRDYGYTF. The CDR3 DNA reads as TGTGCCAGCAGGCCGGCCCCGAGGGACTATGGCTACACCTTC.

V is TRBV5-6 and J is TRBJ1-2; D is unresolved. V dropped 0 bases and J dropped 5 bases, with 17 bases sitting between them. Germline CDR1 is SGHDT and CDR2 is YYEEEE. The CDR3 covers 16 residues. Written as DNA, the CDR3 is TGTGCCAGCAGCTTGGAAATGGGTCAGGCGGGTTATGGCTACACCTTC. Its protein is CASSLEMGQAGYGYTF.

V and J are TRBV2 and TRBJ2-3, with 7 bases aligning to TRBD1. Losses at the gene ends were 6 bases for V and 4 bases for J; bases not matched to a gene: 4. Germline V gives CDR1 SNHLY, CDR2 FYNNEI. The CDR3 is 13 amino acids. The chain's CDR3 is CASRRQGADTQYF. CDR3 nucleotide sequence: TGTGCCAGCAGGCGACAGGGTGCAGATACGCAGTATTTT.